This T cell receptor (beta chain) was documented in a study of cytomegalovirus exposure and HLA in healthy donors. Sequenced by immunoSEQ multiplex PCR; TCRdb stores in-frame clones only, minus some. Among some 90,000 clones listed, less than 90% were seen once. Comments on this clone: Antigen: not known.

Study-wide findings and caveats: Listed as cytomegalovirus-associated were around 160 TCR beta chains. Many donors shared some public TCRs, even though most TCR sequences were rare. In the roughly 120 validation repertoires, a later analysis found that first-cohort TCR clusters tended to co-occur.

The length of the CDR3 is 15 residues. Unmatched junction bases numbered 5, after V lost 4 bases and J lost 2 bases. Germline V gene data show CDR1 as MNHNY and CDR2 as SVGAGI (reference sequence). The donors were part of the validation cohort of 95 to 150 subjects. That cohort was separate from the first cohort, which comprised some 670 subjects. The chain employs TRBV6-6 and TRBJ1-5; 7 nucleotides line up with TRBD1. The sequencing sample was made of PBMCs. This sequence originates from a man aged 18 to 35 in good health and CMV-seropositive. DNA of the CDR3: TGTGCCAGCAGTTGGGACAGAAATGGCAATCAGCCCCAGCATTTT. This sequence encodes CASSWDRNGNQPQHF.